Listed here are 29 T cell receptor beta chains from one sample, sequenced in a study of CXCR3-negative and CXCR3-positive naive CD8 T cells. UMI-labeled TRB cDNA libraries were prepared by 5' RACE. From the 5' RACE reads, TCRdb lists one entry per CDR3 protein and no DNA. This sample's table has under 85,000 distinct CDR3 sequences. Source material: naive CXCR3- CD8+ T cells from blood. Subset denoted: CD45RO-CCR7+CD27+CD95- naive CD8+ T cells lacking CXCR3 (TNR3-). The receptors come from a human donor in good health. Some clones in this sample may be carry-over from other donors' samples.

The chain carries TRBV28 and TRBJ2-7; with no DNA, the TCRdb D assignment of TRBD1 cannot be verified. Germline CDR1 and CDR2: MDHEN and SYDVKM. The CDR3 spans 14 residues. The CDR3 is CASRGTGATYEQYF.

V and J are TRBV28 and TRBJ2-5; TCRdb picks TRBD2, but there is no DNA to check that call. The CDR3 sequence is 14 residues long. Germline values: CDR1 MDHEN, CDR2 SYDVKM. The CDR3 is CASSLGAIQETQYF.

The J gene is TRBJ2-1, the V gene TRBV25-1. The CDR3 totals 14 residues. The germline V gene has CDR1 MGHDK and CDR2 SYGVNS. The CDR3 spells CASSGPIRFNEQFF.

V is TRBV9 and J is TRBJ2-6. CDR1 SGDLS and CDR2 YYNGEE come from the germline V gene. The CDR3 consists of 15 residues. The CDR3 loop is CASSVDGSGANVLTF.

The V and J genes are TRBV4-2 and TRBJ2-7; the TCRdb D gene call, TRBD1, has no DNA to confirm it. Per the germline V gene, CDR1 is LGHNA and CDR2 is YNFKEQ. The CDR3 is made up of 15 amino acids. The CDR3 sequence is CASSQGDGGRFEQYF.

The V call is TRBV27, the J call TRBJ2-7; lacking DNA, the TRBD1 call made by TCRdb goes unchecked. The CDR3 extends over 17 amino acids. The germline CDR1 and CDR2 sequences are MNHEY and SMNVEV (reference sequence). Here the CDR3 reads CASRLAGLTSEFYEQYF.

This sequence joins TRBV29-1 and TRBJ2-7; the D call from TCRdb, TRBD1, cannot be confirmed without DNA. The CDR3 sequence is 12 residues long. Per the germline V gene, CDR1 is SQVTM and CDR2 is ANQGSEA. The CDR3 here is CSVHGGKDEQYF.

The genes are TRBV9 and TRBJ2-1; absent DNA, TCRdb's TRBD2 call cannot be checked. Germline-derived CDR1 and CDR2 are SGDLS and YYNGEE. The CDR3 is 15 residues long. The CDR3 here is CASSESGRAGNEQFF.

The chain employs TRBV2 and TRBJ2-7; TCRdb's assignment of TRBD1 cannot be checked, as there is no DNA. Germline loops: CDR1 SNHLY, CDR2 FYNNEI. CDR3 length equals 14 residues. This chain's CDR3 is CASRQGQVIYEQYF.

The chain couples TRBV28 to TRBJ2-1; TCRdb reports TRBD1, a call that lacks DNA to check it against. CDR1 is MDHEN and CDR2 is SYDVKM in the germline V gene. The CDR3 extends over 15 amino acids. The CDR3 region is CASSANRETYNEQFF. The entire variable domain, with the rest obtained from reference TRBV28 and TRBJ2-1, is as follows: DVKVTQSSRYLVKRTGEKVFLECVQDMDHENMFWYRQDPGLGLRLIYFSYDVKMKEKGDIPEGYSVSREKKERFSLILESASTNQTSMYLCASSANRETYNEQFFGPGTRLTVL.

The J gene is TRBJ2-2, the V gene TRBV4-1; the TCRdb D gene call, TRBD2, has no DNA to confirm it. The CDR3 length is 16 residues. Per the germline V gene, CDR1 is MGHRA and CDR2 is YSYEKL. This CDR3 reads CASSQAPALGTGELFF.

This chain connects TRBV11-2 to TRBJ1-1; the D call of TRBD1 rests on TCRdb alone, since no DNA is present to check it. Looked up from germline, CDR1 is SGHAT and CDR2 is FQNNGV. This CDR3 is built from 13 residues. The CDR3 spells CASSLVRGTEAFF.

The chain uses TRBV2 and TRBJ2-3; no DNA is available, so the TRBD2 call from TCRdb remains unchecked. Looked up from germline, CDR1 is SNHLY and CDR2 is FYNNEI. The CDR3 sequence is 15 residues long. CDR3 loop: CARDGTSGRADTQYF.

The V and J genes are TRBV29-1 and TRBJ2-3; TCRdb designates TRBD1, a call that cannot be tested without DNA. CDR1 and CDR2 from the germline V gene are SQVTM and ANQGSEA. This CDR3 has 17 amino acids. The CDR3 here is CSVEASPWGYGTDTQYF.

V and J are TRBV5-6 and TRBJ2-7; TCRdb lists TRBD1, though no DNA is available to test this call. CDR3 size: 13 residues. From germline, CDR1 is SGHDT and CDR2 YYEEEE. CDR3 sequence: CASSLRGSYEQYF.

CDR3 amino acids: CSVSQGGLTYEQYF. The rearrangement links TRBV29-1 to TRBJ2-7; TCRdb's D gene call, TRBD1, goes unchecked for lack of DNA. CDR3 length: 14 amino acids. Germline CDR1 reads SQVTM; CDR2 reads ANQGSEA.

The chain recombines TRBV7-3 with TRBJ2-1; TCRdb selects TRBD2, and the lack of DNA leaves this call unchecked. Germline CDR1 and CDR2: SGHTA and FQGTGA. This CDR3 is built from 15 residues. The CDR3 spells CASRPSGGPLDEQFF.

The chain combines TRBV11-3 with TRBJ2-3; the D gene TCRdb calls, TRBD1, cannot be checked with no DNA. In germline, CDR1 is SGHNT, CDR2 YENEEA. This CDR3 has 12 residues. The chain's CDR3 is CASVGGTDTQYF.

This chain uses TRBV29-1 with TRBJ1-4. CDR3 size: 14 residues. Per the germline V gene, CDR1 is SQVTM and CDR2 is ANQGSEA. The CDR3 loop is CSVERRTTNEKLFF.

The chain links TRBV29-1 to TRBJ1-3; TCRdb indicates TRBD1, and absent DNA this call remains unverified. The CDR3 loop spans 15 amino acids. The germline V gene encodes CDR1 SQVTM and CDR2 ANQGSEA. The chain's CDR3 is CSVEGDGGAGNTIYF.

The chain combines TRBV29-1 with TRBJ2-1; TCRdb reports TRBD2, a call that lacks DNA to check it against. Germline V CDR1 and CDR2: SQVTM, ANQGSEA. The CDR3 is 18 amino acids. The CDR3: CSVEDLVLEGLNYNEQFF.

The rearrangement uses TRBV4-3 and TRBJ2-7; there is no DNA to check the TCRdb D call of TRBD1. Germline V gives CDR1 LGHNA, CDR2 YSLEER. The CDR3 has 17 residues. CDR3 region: CASSQDVIGALSYEQYF.

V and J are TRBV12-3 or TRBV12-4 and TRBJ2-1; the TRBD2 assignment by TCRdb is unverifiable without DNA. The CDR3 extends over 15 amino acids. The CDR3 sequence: CASRGLAGAPNEQFF.

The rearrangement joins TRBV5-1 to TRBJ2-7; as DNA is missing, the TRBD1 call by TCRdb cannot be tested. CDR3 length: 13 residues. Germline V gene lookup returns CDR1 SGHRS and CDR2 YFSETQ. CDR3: CASRLTGTDEQYF.

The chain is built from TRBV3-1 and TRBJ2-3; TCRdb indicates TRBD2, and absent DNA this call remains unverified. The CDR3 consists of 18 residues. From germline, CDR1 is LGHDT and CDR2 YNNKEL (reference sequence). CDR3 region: CASSQFVLAATSTDTQYF.

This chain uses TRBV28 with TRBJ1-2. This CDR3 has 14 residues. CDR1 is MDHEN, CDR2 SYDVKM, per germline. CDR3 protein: CASSLQSEVPMSFF.

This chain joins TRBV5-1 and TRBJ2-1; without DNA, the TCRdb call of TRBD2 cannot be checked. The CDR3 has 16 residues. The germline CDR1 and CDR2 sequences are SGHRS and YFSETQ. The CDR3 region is CASSLRLAGSYNEQFF.

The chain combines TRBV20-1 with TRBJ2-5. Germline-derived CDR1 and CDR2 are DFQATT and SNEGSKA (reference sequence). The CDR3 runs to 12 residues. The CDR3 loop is CSVASYQETQYF.

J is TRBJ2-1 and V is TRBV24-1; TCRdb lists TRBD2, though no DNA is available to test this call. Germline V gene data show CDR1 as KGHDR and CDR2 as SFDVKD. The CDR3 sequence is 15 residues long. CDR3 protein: CATSDGLVLGNEQFF.